The 30 T cell receptor beta chains below come from one sample, sequenced in a study of blood T cell repertoires in COVID-19. Profiled with immunoSEQ multiplex PCR; TCRdb holds only in-frame clones, not every one. The repertoire has more than 55,000 clones, around 90% of them found once; the top ten carry under 5.5%. Sample: peripheral blood. These receptors originate from a man between 60 and 75 years old with acute or convalescent COVID-19.

The chain uses TRBV27 and TRBJ1-2, with D hard to call. Per germline, CDR1 MNHEY and CDR2 SMNVEV (reference sequence). Trimming left V 5 bases short and J 4 bases short, with 11 bases between. CDR3 size: 13 residues. Here the CDR3 reads CASSPAVGYGYTF. The CDR3 coding sequence is TGTGCCAGCAGTCCGGCGGTTGGCTATGGCTACACCTTC.

The CDR3 loop reads CASSSKREGTGELFF. The CDR3 DNA follows: TGTGCCAGCAGCTCAAAGCGGGAGGGGACCGGGGAGCTGTTTTTT. V gene TRBV5-4 combines with J gene TRBJ2-2, with TRBD2 identical over 10 bases. Unmatched junction bases numbered 4, after V lost 3 bases and J lost 5 bases. The germline V gene has CDR1 SGHNT and CDR2 YYREEE (reference sequence). There are 15 residues in the CDR3.

The chain couples TRBV30 to TRBJ1-2; possible D gene TRBD1, 6 bases. V was pared by 2 bases and J by 8 bases, with 18 bases between. Germline CDR1 GTSNPN, CDR2 SVGIG (reference sequence). This CDR3 is 14 amino acids long. CDR3 sequence (DNA): TGTGCCTGGAGTCGGGACACCGCCTTGGGGGGCTACACCTTC. Its translation: CAWSRDTALGGYTF.

The chain employs TRBV11-2 and TRBJ2-7; 8 bases fit TRBD1. The CDR3 consists of 15 residues. Germline lookup yields CDR1 SGHAT and CDR2 FQNNGV. After removal of 3 bases from V and 1 base from J, the junction contained 5 bases not matched to a gene. The CDR3 DNA follows: TGTGCCAGCAGCTTCGGACAGGGTCGGTCCTACGAGCAGTACTTC. It specifies CASSFGQGRSYEQYF.

The chain recombines TRBV7-9 with TRBJ2-2; 8 positions agree with TRBD1. V was clipped by 6 bases and J by 7 bases; unmatched bases: 7. The CDR3 has 14 residues. Germline V gene data show CDR1 as SEHNR and CDR2 as FQNEAQ (reference sequence). CDR3 protein: CASRPKQGDGELFF. Written as DNA, the CDR3 is TGTGCCAGCAGACCCAAACAGGGGGACGGGGAGCTGTTTTTT.

V is TRBV28 and J is TRBJ1-4; 7 bases map to TRBD1. Unmatched junction bases numbered 8, after V lost 5 bases and J lost 2 bases. The germline CDR1 and CDR2 sequences are MDHEN and SYDVKM. There are 16 residues in the CDR3. The CDR3 sequence: CASSPRQGGTNEKLFF. CDR3 in DNA: TGTGCCAGCAGTCCCCGACAGGGCGGGACTAATGAAAAACTGTTTTTT.

CDR3 coding DNA: TGTGCCAGCAGTTACACCCGACCTAGCAATGAGCAGTTCTTC. This sequence encodes CASSYTRPSNEQFF. The chain combines TRBV6-5 with TRBJ2-1; D remains ambiguous. CDR3 length: 14 residues. Germline loops: CDR1 MNHEY, CDR2 SVGAGI. Trimming shortened V by 2 bases and J by 6 bases, and 11 bases separated the two germline ends.

The chain is built from TRBV11-2 and TRBJ1-2; D remains unclear. Germline V CDR1 and CDR2: SGHAT, FQNNGV. This CDR3 contains 12 residues. Between the trimmed V and J ends, which lost 3 bases and 4 bases, there was a span of 6 bases. CDR3 residues: CASSFRSYGYTF. The CDR3 nucleotides are TGTGCCAGCAGCTTCCGGAGCTATGGCTACACCTTC.

The chain uses TRBV5-1 and TRBJ1-4, with D perhaps matching TRBD1 (5 bases). The CDR3 has 14 residues. Germline V lookup: CDR1 SGHRS, CDR2 YFSETQ. V lost 4 bases to trimming and J lost 8 bases, with 15 bases between them. CDR3 region: CASSPQGWNEKLFF. CDR3 DNA sequence: TGCGCCAGCAGCCCGCAGGGATGGAACGAAAAACTGTTTTTT.

The genes are TRBV7-9 and TRBJ1-2, with TRBD1 matching 7 bases. The CDR3 is 13 residues long. CDR1 and CDR2 from the germline V gene are SEHNR and FQNEAQ (reference sequence). J gave up 3 bases and V 5 bases, and 3 bases lay outside the gene matches. CDR3: CASSPGQYYGYTF. The DNA for the CDR3 is TGTGCCAGCAGCCCGGGACAGTACTATGGCTACACCTTC.

The chain recombines TRBV6-5 with TRBJ2-7; a weak D match, TRBD2 (5 bases). Germline loops: CDR1 MNHEY, CDR2 SVGAGI. Trimming cost V 0 bases and J 0 bases, with 9 bases left between them. The CDR3 runs to 15 residues. The CDR3 loop is CASSYSEAFSYEQYF. The CDR3 DNA follows: TGTGCCAGCAGTTACTCGGAGGCGTTCTCCTACGAGCAGTACTTC.

V is TRBV3-1 (or the pseudogene TRBV3-2) and J is TRBJ2-1, with TRBD2 identical over 10 bases. From germline, CDR1 is LGHDT and CDR2 YNNKEL (reference sequence). After removal of 0 bases from V and 10 bases from J, the junction contained 9 bases not matched to a gene. CDR3 length equals 16 residues. CDR3 nucleotides: TGTGCCAGCAGCCAAGATCGGCTAGCGGGAGAGTTCGAGCAGTTCTTC. This codes for CASSQDRLAGEFEQFF.

The chain carries TRBV6-5 and TRBJ1-2; D perhaps matches TRBD1 (5 bases). V was trimmed by 6 bases and J by 2 bases, leaving 10 bases between them. This CDR3 comprises 13 residues. The germline CDR1 and CDR2 sequences are MNHEY and SVGAGI. The CDR3: CASSPGGNYGYTF. The CDR3 DNA reads TGTGCCAGCAGCCCGGGGGGAAACTATGGCTACACCTTC.

This clone was observed a single time. For the CDR3, the DNA is TGTGCCAGCAGCTTAAGCGGTTCTAACACAGATACGCAGTATTTT. Its translation is CASSLSGSNTDTQYF. V gene TRBV7-2 combines with J gene TRBJ2-3, with D possibly matching TRBD2 (5 bases). The CDR3 runs 15 residues. Germline-derived CDR1 and CDR2 are SGHTA and FQGNSA. The ends were cut back, 2 bases at V and 2 bases at J, with 11 bases in the middle.

The chain carries TRBV6-6 and TRBJ1-4; TRBD1 matches at 9 bases. Germline trimming cut 2 bases from V and 13 bases from J; bases unmatched to any gene: 11. Germline-derived CDR1 and CDR2 are MNHNY and SVGAGI (reference sequence). This CDR3 is built from 15 residues. The CDR3 sequence is CASSYPGQGKLPLFF. For the CDR3, the DNA is TGTGCCAGCAGTTACCCCGGACAGGGGAAATTGCCACTGTTTTTT.

In its sample, this clone was seen a few times. The V and J genes are TRBV19 and TRBJ1-6; 9 bases agree with TRBD1. The CDR3 runs to 15 residues. With V trimmed by 8 bases and J by 5 bases, 7 bases remained unmatched. CDR1 LNHDA and CDR2 SQIVND come from the germline V gene (reference sequence). The CDR3 is CASRPRTGDNSPLHF. CDR3 sequence (DNA): TGTGCCAGTCGACCTCGGACAGGGGATAATTCACCCCTCCACTTT. The whole variable domain, filled in from reference TRBV19 and TRBJ1-6, reads DGGITQSPKYLFRKEGQNVTLSCEQNLNHDAMYWYRQDPGQGLRLIYYSQIVNDFQKGDIAEGYSVSREKKESFPLTVTSAQKNPTAFYLCASRPRTGDNSPLHFGNGTRLTVT.

V and J are TRBV19 and TRBJ2-7, with 9 bases fitting TRBD1. V trimming: 3 bases; J trimming: 7 bases; junction bases outside the gene matches: 4. From germline, CDR1 is LNHDA and CDR2 SQIVND (reference sequence). The CDR3 length is 13 residues. The CDR3 region has the DNA TGTGCCAGTAGTATGGACAGGGGTAATGAGCAGTACTTC. Protein: CASSMDRGNEQYF. The whole variable domain, remainder taken from reference TRBV19 and TRBJ2-7, is DGGITQSPKYLFRKEGQNVTLSCEQNLNHDAMYWYRQDPGQGLRLIYYSQIVNDFQKGDIAEGYSVSREKKESFPLTVTSAQKNPTAFYLCASSMDRGNEQYFGPGTRLTVT.

This chain links TRBV27 with TRBJ2-3; weak D call: TRBD2 (7 bases). There are 15 residues in the CDR3. Trimming removed 9 bases from V and 3 bases from J, with 19 bases in between. The germline V gene has CDR1 MNHEY and CDR2 SMNVEV (reference sequence). This chain's CDR3 is CASSWRGRGTDTQYF. CDR3 coding DNA: TGTGCCAGTTCCTGGAGGGGGAGGGGTACAGATACGCAGTATTTT.

In its sample, this clone was seen a few times. This chain uses TRBV30 with TRBJ2-2, with TRBD2 identical over 10 bases. The J segment lost 1 base and the V segment lost 1 base, leaving 6 bases of the junction unmatched. The germline V gene encodes CDR1 GTSNPN and CDR2 SVGIG (reference sequence). The CDR3 is 17 amino acids. CDR3 sequence: CAWSGLAGALNTGELFF. The CDR3 DNA sequence: TGTGCCTGGAGTGGGCTAGCGGGAGCGCTGAACACCGGGGAGCTGTTTTTT. The variable domain in full, completed from reference TRBV30 and TRBJ2-2, reads SQTIHQWPATLVQPVGSPLSLECTVEGTSNPNLYWYRQAAGRGLQLLFYSVGIGQISSEVPQNLSASRPQDRQFILSSKKLLLSDSGFYLCAWSGLAGALNTGELFFGEGSRLTVL.

This chain connects TRBV28 to TRBJ2-7, with 14 bases that match TRBD2. V lost 1 base, J lost 6 bases, and 5 bases stayed unmatched. CDR1 is MDHEN, CDR2 SYDVKM, per germline. This CDR3 is built from 16 residues. DNA for the CDR3: TGTGCCAGCAGTTTATTGGGGACTAGCGGGAGTACCGAGCAGTACTTC. It yields the protein CASSLLGTSGSTEQYF.

The chain is built from TRBV24-1 and TRBJ2-1, with TRBD1 identical over 10 bases. The germline CDR1 and CDR2 sequences are KGHDR and SFDVKD. CDR3 length equals 14 residues. The V segment lost 4 bases and the J segment 11 bases; nucleotides outside the gene matches: 7. CDR3: CATSDVGQGRKQFF. The CDR3, as DNA: TGTGCCACCAGTGACGTGGGACAGGGGAGGAAGCAGTTCTTC.

V is TRBV28 and J is TRBJ1-4, with TRBD1 matching over 7 bases. CDR1 is MDHEN, CDR2 SYDVKM, per germline. The CDR3 totals 13 residues. J gave up 8 bases and V 6 bases, and 6 bases lay outside the gene matches. The CDR3 coding sequence is TGTGCCAGCAGATTACAGGGGAACGAAAAACTGTTTTTT. It encodes CASRLQGNEKLFF.

The chain recombines TRBV11-3 with TRBJ2-3, with 8 positions matching TRBD2. J lost 1 base, V lost 5 bases, and 8 bases had no gene match. This CDR3 is 16 amino acids long. CDR1 SGHNT and CDR2 YENEEA come from the germline V gene. CDR3 amino acids: CASSREGEGRTDTQYF. CDR3 coding DNA: TGTGCCAGCAGCCGGGAGGGGGAGGGCCGCACAGATACGCAGTATTTT.

This clone was found a few times. The rearrangement links TRBV2 to TRBJ1-5; the D gene is possibly TRBD1 (6 bases). The germline V and J ends were trimmed by 8 bases and 3 bases, with 11 bases remaining between them. CDR1 is SNHLY, CDR2 FYNNEI, per germline. The CDR3 contains 13 residues. The CDR3 bases are TGTGCCAGCGCCCGGGACAACAATCAGCCCCAGCATTTT. Translation gives CASARDNNQPQHF. Supplemented by reference TRBV2 and TRBJ1-5, the full variable domain reads EPEVTQTPSHQVTQMGQEVILRCVPISNHLYFYWYRQILGQKVEFLVSFYNNEISEKSEIFDDQFSVERPDGSNFTLKIRSTKLEDSAMYFCASARDNNQPQHFGDGTRLSIL.

This chain connects TRBV5-1 to TRBJ1-1; D not certain. Deletions cut 2 bases from V and 3 bases from J, with 8 bases between. CDR3 length: 13 residues. Looked up from germline, CDR1 is SGHRS and CDR2 is YFSETQ. For the CDR3, the DNA is TGCGCCAGCAGCTTCGGCGGGTACACTGAAGCTTTCTTT. Its translation is CASSFGGYTEAFF.

The chain carries TRBV7-3 and TRBJ1-1; TRBD1 agrees at 8 bases. CDR3 size: 15 residues. Germline V lookup: CDR1 SGHTA, CDR2 FQGTGA. V shed 4 bases, J shed 7 bases, and the junction held 11 bases outside the gene matches. The CDR3 loop reads CASSSYRTGRNEAFF. The CDR3 nucleotides are TGTGCCAGCAGCTCCTACCGGACAGGGAGGAATGAAGCTTTCTTT.

The CDR3 nucleotides read TGCGCCAGCAGCCCCGGGAATTGGGGAGATGAAAAACTGTTTTTT. Amino acids: CASSPGNWGDEKLFF. This chain uses TRBV4-1 with TRBJ1-4, with D unclear. Per germline, CDR1 MGHRA and CDR2 YSYEKL. V lost 4 bases and J 6 bases, leaving 15 bases between the germline ends. The CDR3 contains 15 residues.

The chain is built from TRBV29-1 and TRBJ2-3; perhaps TRBD2 as D (6 bases). Trimming pared 6 bases from V and 1 base from J, leaving 17 bases between. CDR3 length: 15 amino acids. Germline V lookup: CDR1 SQVTM, CDR2 ANQGSEA. CDR3 bases: TGCAGCGTCCAAGGGACTGTGGATCGCACAGATACGCAGTATTTT. Its translation is CSVQGTVDRTDTQYF.

This clone occurred once. The chain links TRBV5-1 to TRBJ1-1; D unresolved. The germline CDR1 and CDR2 sequences are SGHRS and YFSETQ. The CDR3 has 13 amino acids. V was pared by 4 bases and J by 0 bases, with 7 bases between. The CDR3 region is CASSPSVNTEAFF. The CDR3 coding sequence is TGCGCCAGCAGCCCTTCGGTGAACACTGAAGCTTTCTTT.

The chain is built from TRBV28 and TRBJ2-2; the D gene is possibly TRBD2 (5 bases). Trimming shortened V by 10 bases and J by 5 bases, and 14 bases separated the two germline ends. There are 13 residues in the CDR3. The germline V gene encodes CDR1 MDHEN and CDR2 SYDVKM. In DNA, the CDR3 is TGTGCCACCTGGCTCCGGGAAACCGGGGAGCTGTTTTTT. Residues: CATWLRETGELFF.